One TCR beta chain is described in this entry. No antigen is known for it. These data are taken from a study of OX40 agonist ivuxolimab in advanced cancers. Study background: Prior checkpoint blockade (anti-PD-1, anti-PD-L1 or anti-CTLA-4) was permitted; less than 45% had it.

This CDR3 contains 13 residues. The ends were cut back, 1 base at V and 9 bases at J, with 9 bases in the middle. Germline CDR1 reads SGHAT; CDR2 reads FQNNGV. Here immunoSEQ multiplex PCR was the method, and the copy in TCRdb shows in-frame clones only, minus some. The table lists tens of thousands of clones, about 94% of them singletons, with around 10% in the top ten. Cycle 7 day 1, cycle 4 day 1, and baseline were the timepoints at which blood was sampled. General study results and limits: More expanded clones were found, on average, in CD8+ than in CD4+ T cells.

The source was CD4+ or CD8+ T cells sorted from blood, collected in a trial of the OX40 agonist ivuxolimab. The genes are TRBV11-2 and TRBJ2-2; D call uncertain. The clonotype originates from an adult with an advanced solid tumor such as melanoma, head and neck, liver or kidney cancer. In DNA, the CDR3 is TGTGCCAGCAGCTTAGCAAGTGGCAGGGAGCTGTTTTTT. Encoded protein: CASSLASGRELFF.